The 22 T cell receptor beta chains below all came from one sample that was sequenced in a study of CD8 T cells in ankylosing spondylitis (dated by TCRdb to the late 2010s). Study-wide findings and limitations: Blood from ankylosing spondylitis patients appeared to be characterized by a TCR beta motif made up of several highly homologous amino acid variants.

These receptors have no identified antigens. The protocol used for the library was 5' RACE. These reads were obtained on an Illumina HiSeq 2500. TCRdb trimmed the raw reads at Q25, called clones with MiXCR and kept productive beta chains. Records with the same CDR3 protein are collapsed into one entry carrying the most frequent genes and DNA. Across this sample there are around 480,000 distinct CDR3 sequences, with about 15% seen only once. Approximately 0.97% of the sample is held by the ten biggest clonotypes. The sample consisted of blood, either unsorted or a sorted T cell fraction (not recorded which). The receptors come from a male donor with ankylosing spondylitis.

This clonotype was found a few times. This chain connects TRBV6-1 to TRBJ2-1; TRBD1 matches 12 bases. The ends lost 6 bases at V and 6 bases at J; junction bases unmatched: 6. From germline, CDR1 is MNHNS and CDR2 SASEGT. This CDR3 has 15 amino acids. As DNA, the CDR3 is TGTGCCAGCAGACGGGGACAGGGGGCAGGCAATGAGCAGTTCTTC. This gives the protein CASRRGQGAGNEQFF.

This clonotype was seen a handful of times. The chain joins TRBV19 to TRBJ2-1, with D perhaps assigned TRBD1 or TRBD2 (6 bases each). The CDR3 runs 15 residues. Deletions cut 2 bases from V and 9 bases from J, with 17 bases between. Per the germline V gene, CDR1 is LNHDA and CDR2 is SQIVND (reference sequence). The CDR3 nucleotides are TGTGCCAGTAGTATACAGGGTGGGGGGCGCTTTGAGCAGTTCTTC. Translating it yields CASSIQGGGRFEQFF.

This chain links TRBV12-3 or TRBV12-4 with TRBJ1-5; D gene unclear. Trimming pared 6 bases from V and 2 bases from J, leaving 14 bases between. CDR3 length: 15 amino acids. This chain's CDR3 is CASSKNSLRNQPQHF. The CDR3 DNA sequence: TGTGCCAGCAGCAAAAACAGTTTACGCAATCAGCCCCAGCATTTT.

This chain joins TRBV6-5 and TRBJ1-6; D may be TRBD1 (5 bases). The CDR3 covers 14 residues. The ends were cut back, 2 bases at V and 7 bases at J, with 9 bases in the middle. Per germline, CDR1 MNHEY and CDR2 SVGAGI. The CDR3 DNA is TGTGCCAGCAGTTACGTCGCAGGGAATTCACCCCTCCACTTT. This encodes CASSYVAGNSPLHF.

In DNA form, the CDR3 reads TGCAGCGTTGATCCTCGGCCCTACAATGAGCAGTTCTTC. Amino acid sequence: CSVDPRPYNEQFF. The chain links TRBV29-1 to TRBJ2-1; D unresolved. The CDR3 runs to 13 residues. Per germline, CDR1 SQVTM and CDR2 ANQGSEA. Deletions cut 3 bases from V and 2 bases from J, with 8 bases between.

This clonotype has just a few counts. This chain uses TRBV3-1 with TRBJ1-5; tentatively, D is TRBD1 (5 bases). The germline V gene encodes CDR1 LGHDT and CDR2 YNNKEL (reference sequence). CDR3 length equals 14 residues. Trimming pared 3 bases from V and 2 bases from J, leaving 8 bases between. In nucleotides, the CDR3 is TGTGCCAGCAGCCATTCGACAGGCAATCAGCCCCAGCATTTT. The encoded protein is CASSHSTGNQPQHF.

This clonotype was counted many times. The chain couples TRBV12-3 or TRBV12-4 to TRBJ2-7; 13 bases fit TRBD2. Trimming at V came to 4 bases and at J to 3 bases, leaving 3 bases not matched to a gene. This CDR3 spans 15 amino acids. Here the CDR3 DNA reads TGTGCCAGCAGTTCTCGGACTAGCGGGGGCTACGAGCAGTACTTC. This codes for CASSSRTSGGYEQYF.

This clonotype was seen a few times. The chain's CDR3 is CASSQGGSINQPQHF. In DNA, the CDR3 is TGCGCCAGCAGCCAAGGAGGCAGTATAAATCAGCCCCAGCATTTT. V gene TRBV4-1 combines with J gene TRBJ1-5; no clear D. V lost 1 base and J 4 bases, leaving 11 bases between the germline ends. The CDR3 length is 15 residues. Germline V lookup: CDR1 MGHRA, CDR2 YSYEKL.

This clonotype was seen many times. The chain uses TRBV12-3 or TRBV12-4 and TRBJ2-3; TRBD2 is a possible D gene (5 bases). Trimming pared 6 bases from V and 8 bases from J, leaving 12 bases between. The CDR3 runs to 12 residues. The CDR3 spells CASSSDYGTQYF. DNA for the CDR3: TGTGCCAGCAGCTCCGACTATGGTACGCAGTATTTT.

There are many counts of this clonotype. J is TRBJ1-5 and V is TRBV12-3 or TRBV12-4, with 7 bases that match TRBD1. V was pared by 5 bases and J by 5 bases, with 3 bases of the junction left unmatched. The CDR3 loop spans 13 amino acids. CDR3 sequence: CASSTQGYQPQHF. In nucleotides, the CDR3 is TGTGCCAGCAGTACACAGGGGTATCAGCCCCAGCATTTT.

This CDR3 reads CAWNLGQGVPLHF. In nucleotides, the CDR3 is TGTGCCTGGAACCTAGGACAGGGGGTTCCCCTCCACTTT. The rearrangement joins TRBV30 to TRBJ1-6, with 10 nucleotides matching TRBD1. The V gene end was trimmed by 4 bases and the J gene end by 13 bases; junction bases not matched to a gene: 7. Per germline, CDR1 GTSNPN and CDR2 SVGIG (reference sequence). The CDR3 contains 13 residues.

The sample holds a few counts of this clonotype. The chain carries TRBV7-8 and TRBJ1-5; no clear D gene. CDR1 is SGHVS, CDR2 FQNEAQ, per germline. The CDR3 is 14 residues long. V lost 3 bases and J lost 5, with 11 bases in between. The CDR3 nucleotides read TGTGCCAGCAGCTTGGCCCTCGGTTATCAGCCCCAGCATTTT. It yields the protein CASSLALGYQPQHF.

CDR3 nucleotide sequence: TGCGCCAGCGGCGGAGGCAGTGCCAGGTATGGCTACACCTTC. Translated: CASGGGSARYGYTF. The chain recombines TRBV5-1 with TRBJ1-2; D is unclear. Germline loops: CDR1 SGHRS, CDR2 YFSETQ. The CDR3 totals 14 residues. The germline V and J ends were trimmed by 7 bases and 5 bases, with 18 bases remaining between them.

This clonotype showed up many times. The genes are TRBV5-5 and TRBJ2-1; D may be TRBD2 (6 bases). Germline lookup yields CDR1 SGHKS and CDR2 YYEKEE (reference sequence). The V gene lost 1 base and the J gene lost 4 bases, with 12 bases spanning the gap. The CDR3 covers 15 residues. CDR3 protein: CASSLMRDRYNEQFF. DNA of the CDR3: TGTGCCAGCAGCTTGATGCGGGATAGGTACAATGAGCAGTTCTTC.

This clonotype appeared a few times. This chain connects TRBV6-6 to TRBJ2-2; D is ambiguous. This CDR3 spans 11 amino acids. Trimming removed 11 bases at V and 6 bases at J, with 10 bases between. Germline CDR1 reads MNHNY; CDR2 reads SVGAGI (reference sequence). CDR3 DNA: TGTGCCGCCTCTGGGCCCGGGGAGCTGTTTTTT. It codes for CAASGPGELFF.

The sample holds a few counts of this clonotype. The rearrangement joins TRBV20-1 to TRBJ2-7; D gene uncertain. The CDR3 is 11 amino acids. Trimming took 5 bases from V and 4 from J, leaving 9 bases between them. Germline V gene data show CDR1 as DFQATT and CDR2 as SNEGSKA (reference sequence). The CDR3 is CSAGVEYEQYF. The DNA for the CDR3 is TGCAGTGCTGGGGTGGAGTACGAGCAGTACTTC.

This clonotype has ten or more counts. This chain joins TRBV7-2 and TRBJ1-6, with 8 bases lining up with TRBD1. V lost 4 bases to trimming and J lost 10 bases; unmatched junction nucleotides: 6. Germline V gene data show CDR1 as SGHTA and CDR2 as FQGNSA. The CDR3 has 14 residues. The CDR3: CASSYDRGGSPLHF. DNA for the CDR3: TGTGCCAGCAGCTACGACAGGGGAGGATCACCCCTCCACTTT.

In nucleotides, the CDR3 is TGCGCCAGCAGCTTGGAGGGGATTAGCAATCAGCCCCAGCATTTT. This gives the protein CASSLEGISNQPQHF. This chain joins TRBV5-1 and TRBJ1-5, with a weak D call TRBD1 (5 bases). Trimming took 0 bases from V and 0 from J, leaving 7 bases between them. Germline-derived CDR1 and CDR2 are SGHRS and YFSETQ. There are 15 residues in the CDR3.

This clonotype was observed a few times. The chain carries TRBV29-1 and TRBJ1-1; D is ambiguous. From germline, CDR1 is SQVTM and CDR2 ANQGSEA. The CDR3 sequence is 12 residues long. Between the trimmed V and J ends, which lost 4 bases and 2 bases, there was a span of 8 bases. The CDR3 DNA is TGCAGCGTTGTCCCAGGAAACACTGAAGCTTTCTTT. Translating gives CSVVPGNTEAFF.

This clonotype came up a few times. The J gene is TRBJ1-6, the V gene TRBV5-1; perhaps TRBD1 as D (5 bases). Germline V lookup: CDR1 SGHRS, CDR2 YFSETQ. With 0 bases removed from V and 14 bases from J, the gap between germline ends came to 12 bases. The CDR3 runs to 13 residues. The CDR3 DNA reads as TGCGCCAGCAGCTTGGCACAGGCGGCGACCCTCCACTTT. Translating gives CASSLAQAATLHF.

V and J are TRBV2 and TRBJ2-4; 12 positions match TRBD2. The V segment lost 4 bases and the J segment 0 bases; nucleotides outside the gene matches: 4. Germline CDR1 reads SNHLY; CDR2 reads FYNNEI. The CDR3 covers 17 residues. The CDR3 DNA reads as TGTGCCAGCAGTGGGGCTAGCGGGAGGGTAGCCAAAAACATTCAGTACTTC. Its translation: CASSGASGRVAKNIQYF.

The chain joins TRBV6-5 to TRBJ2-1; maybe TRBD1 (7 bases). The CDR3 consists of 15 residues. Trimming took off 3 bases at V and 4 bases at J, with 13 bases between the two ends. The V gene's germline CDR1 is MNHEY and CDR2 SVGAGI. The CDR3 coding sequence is TGTGCCAGCAGTTATGGAGGGGGCTTTTACAATGAGCAGTTCTTC. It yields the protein CASSYGGGFYNEQFF.